The following is a T cell receptor (beta chain) sequence with its context. This clone came up many times. Its antigen remains undetermined. Within one base of it there is no much larger clone, and no base qualities were kept. The data stem from a study of metastatic and nonmetastatic thyroid tumors (dated by TCRdb to 2020 to 2021). Notes on the research overall: For patients with malignant and with benign thyroid disease, the researchers compared repertoires between peripheral blood samples and tumor or nodule tissue samples.

The study at large found these results: TCR beta diversity was reported as significantly higher in malignant tumors than in benign nodules, in both blood and tumor samples.

From a lookup of the germline V gene, CDR1 and CDR2 are SGHTA and FQGNSA. V trim: 2 bases; J trim: 3 bases; unmatched bases: 4. Inclusive of the bounding cysteine and phenylalanine, the CDR3 is 16 residues long. Just CDR3 DNA is preserved here, 48 bases in frame from base 1. Receptor libraries were prepared by PCR. Instrument on record: Illumina HiSeq 4000. The TCR beta-chain CDR3 region of each patient was profiled by high-throughput sequencing. As for how the authors treated the data: Drawing on CDR3 differences between clinicopathological groups, the researchers built a classifier meant to tell apart patients with distant-metastatic papillary thyroid cancer. Repertoire diversity was assessed with the Shannon index, and tumor-blood repertoire similarity with the Morisita-Horn index. In TCRdb, the public reads were trimmed at Q25 with fastp and aligned with MiXCR, with productive beta chains retained. TCRdb, rather than the study authors, made the V and J calls. Here the sample has about 19,000 clones; about a quarter occur a single time. Jointly, the top ten make up 10% of the sample.

No patient had received any treatment before thyroid surgery. Using T-cell receptor beta sequencing, the researchers looked back retrospectively at clinical samples from patients, gathered between about 2011 and 2019. The sample taken for sequencing was tumor tissue. The V and J segments used are TRBV7-2 and TRBJ2-1; 10 junctional bases match TRBD2. This sequence originates from a female donor with papillary thyroid cancer or a benign thyroid nodule (not recorded which). Some clones in this sample may be carry-over from other donors' samples. The nucleotide sequence reads as follows: TGTGCCAGCAGCTTAAGACTAGCGGGCAACTACAATGAGCAGTTCTTC. This sequence encodes CASSLRLAGNYNEQFF.